A single T cell receptor beta chain is shown here with its context. Its antigen is undetermined. It may be a read error: a sequence one base away is much more abundant. Genes here carry mouse names. The CDR3 end falls 1 residue outside the read, so it is completed with the germline J gene. This sample was included in a study of tissue T cells after allogeneic stem cell transplantation. Study conclusions and caveats: Within patients, tissue anatomy strongly shaped TCR repertoire composition.

Time point specified: mouse harvest day 14 after allogeneic transplant. Each mouse received 10^7 T-cell-depleted marrow cells plus 10^6 splenic CD5+ T cells by tail vein. The data were produced by immunoSEQ multiplex PCR, yet TCRdb's version contains in-frame clones alone and is incomplete. The sample shows almost 7,000 clones, around 34% of them seen only once. This CDR3 comprises 14 residues. Losses at the gene ends were 4 bases for V and 1 base for J; bases not matched to a gene: 1. Germline V CDR1 and CDR2: KGHPV, FQNQEV (reference sequence). The sequenced material came from skin. The chain employs TRBV26 and TRBJ1-2, with 9 bases matching TRBD1. The clonotype originates from a female BALB/c mouse given C57BL/6 T cells with graft-versus-host disease after an allogeneic hematopoietic cell transplant. CDR3 bases read: TGTGCCAGCAGTCGACAGGGGGTAAACTCCGACTACACC. Its protein product is CASSRQGVNSDYT. The full-length CDR3 reads as CASSRQGVNSDYTF.